These T cell receptor beta chains were read from a single sample in a study of T-cell reconstitution after alpha-beta-depleted transplantation in children. A single record per CDR3 protein comes from TCRdb applying MiXCR to the PCR reads. The table lists some 520,000 distinct CDR3 sequences, over 25% of them singletons. Sequences were derived from PBMCs from the stem cell graft donor, sampled from the stem cell graft. The receptors come from a human donor who donated a stem cell graft to a child with aplastic anemia. Both conserved end residues are part of each CDR3. Each record gives: V gene, J gene, CDR3 length, CDR3 protein.

>TRBV12-3/TRBV12-4|TRBJ2-1|13
CASSFRLDNEQFF
>TRBV14|TRBJ1-1|13
CASSQGHIAEAFF
>TRBV7-2|TRBJ2-3|17
CASSLVSAGGPADTQYF
>TRBV30|TRBJ2-5|13
CAWSRDRGETQYF
>TRBV10-3|TRBJ2-1|14
CAISGLAGNNEQFF
>TRBV27|TRBJ2-7|14
CASSTGDMSYEQYF
>TRBV28|TRBJ1-2|14
CASRIRQGLPGYTF
>TRBV5-5|TRBJ2-1|16
CASSLAWGSSYNEQFF
>TRBV27|TRBJ1-2|14
CASGPPTGGYGYTF
>TRBV11-1|TRBJ2-7|16
CASSATGQRLTYEQYF
>TRBV13|TRBJ2-7|16
CASSLMTSGSIYEQYF
>TRBV12-3/TRBV12-4|TRBJ1-2|17
CASSLYEGSWGQRGYTF
>TRBV27|TRBJ2-1|17
CASSPWTSGRTYNEQFF
>TRBV27|TRBJ2-5|14
CASSFHSPQETQYF
>TRBV12-5|TRBJ1-5|12
CASGLSGQPQHF
>TRBV18|TRBJ2-1|13
CASSPTGMDEQFF
>TRBV7-3|TRBJ2-7|12
CASSNPGTDPYF
>TRBV20-1|TRBJ2-1|13
CSASRGQDNEQFF
>TRBV20-1|TRBJ2-1|15
CSAASGTSGRHEQFF
>TRBV29-1|TRBJ1-1|12
CSVDRGNTEAFF
>TRBV29-1|TRBJ2-1|16
CSVIPGSLNSYNEQFF
>TRBV11-1|TRBJ2-3|15
CASSSREGSRNTQYF
>TRBV12-3/TRBV12-4|TRBJ1-2|13
CASSRGTSGGYTF
>TRBV10-3|TRBJ1-3|15
CAIRPDTSSGNTIYF
>TRBV12-3/TRBV12-4|TRBJ1-2|13
CASTPGGRSGYTF
>TRBV5-6|TRBJ2-7|11
CASSFSDEQYF
>TRBV7-2|TRBJ2-5|15
CASSSPRDGQETQYF
>TRBV19|TRBJ1-1|13
CASNEGERTEAFF
>TRBV30|TRBJ2-1|11
CSGRYYNEQFF